This TCR beta chain was profiled in a study of T cell clonotyping in hematopoietic cell transplantation. V shed 5 bases and J shed 2 bases, with 19 bases lying between them. CDR1 and CDR2 from the germline V gene are SQVTM and ANQGSEA. The CDR3 is 15 residues long. Study findings and constraints: Few recipient clonotypes overlapped donors; over 97% were de novo at given depth.

TCRdb keeps only in-frame clones here, not all; method: immunoSEQ multiplex PCR. The sample has 15,000 to 20,000 clones, 61% seen once; the top ten hold 10% to 15%. Details on this clone: Its antigen is not identified.

The specimen comprised PBMCs, sampled 30 days after allogeneic stem cell transplant. This receptor was identified in a male patient in his forties or fifties who had an allogeneic stem cell transplant from an unrelated donor, so T cells may come from the graft donor. Some clones in this sample may be carry-over from other donors' samples. V usage is TRBV29-1 and J usage is TRBJ2-7; perhaps TRBD1 as D (6 bases). CDR3 nucleotide sequence: TGCAGCGTTTCCTCCGGGACACCCGACACCTACGAGCAGTACTTC. Translation: CSVSSGTPDTYEQYF.